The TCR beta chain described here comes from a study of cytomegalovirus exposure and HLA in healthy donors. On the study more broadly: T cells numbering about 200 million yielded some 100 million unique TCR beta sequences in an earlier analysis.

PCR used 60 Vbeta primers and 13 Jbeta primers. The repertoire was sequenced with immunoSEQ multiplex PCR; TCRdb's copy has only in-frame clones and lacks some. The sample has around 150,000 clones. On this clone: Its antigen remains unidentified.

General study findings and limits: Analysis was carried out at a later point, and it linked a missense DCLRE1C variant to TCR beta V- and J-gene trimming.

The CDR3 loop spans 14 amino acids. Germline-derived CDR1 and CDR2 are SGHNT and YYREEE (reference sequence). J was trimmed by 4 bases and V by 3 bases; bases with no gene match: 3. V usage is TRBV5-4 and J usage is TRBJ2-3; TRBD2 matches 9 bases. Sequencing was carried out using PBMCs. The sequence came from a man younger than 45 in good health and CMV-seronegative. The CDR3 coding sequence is TGTGCCAGCAGCTCGACTAGCGGAGCAGATACGCAGTATTTT. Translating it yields CASSSTSGADTQYF.